The present TCR beta chain was sequenced within a study of T cells in Graves' hyperthyroidism and ophthalmopathy (dated by TCRdb to about 2019). About the study as a whole: Peripheral blood was collected at initial diagnosis, before any treatment. The roughly 91 discovery patients were randomly split 7:3 into training and test sets. The study also compared thyroid tissue and blood T-cell repertoires from five or six Graves' hyperthyroidism patients. To identify distinguishing TCR V-J signatures, a discovery cohort of roughly 100 patients was used, comprising 43 with Graves' ophthalmopathy and 57 with stable Graves' hyperthyroidism. Following sampling, methimazole starting at 30 mg daily was given to hyperthyroidism patients, and high-dose intravenous methylprednisolone was given to ophthalmopathy patients. An independent validation cohort of around 20 hyperthyroidism patients and about 15 patients who later progressed to ophthalmopathy tested prospective prediction of ophthalmopathy. The paper reports TCR Vbeta CDR3 sequencing of 130 to 150 peripheral blood samples: fewer than 50 ophthalmopathy, fewer than 80 hyperthyroidism and approximately 17 progressor patients.

General findings and caveats noted by the study authors: Ophthalmopathy was separated from stable hyperthyroidism by a 13 V-J signature model, with over 85% sensitivity and around 81% specificity obtained in cross-validation and 80%/75% obtained in testing. Sample size was not statistically predetermined, and investigators were not blinded to group allocation. In validation, progression to ophthalmopathy was predicted by the model with more than 65% sensitivity and roughly 76% specificity, a median of about 6 months before onset. Most expanded thyroid clonotypes (frequency above 0.001) were also detected in blood, suggesting blood repertoires may reflect thyroid immune responses.

This clonotype was seen at least ten times. It has no known antigen specificity. Base-call qualities are not available, and no considerably larger clone is one nucleotide away. The CDR3 contains 16 residues, cysteine and phenylalanine counted. The CDR3 DNA has 48 bases and is translated from base 1. Clipping removes 4 bases from V and 5 bases from J, with 9 as the unmatched junction base count. The germline V gene sets CDR1 to SGHTA and CDR2 to FQGTGA. The hyperthyroidism patients were between 18 and 65 years old and newly diagnosed, with a disease duration of less than 2 months. The study excluded patients with uncontrolled infections, other autoimmune diseases, pregnancy or lactation. Clinical symptoms, serum thyroxine and TRAb, thyroid ultrasound, and orbital computed tomography formed the basis for the diagnoses. Blood from progressor patients was drawn when they were first diagnosed with hyperthyroidism, before any ophthalmopathy symptoms appeared. Ficoll-Paque density gradient centrifugation was used to isolate PBMCs from about 10 ml of fresh peripheral blood. Progressor patients were initially diagnosed with Graves' hyperthyroidism and developed ophthalmopathy during follow-up. Trizol reagent was used to extract total RNA, and RNA quality was then checked on an Agilent 2100 Bioanalyzer.

TCR beta CDR3 regions were amplified from RNA transcripts. A first-round RT-PCR of the TCR CDR3 used the HTBI primer set with the Qiagen OneStep RT-PCR kit. Libraries were constructed in a second round of multiplex PCR, after which size selection and purification were performed. Sequencing of the libraries was done on an Illumina HiSeq2000 using paired-end 100 bp reads. As for the original processing: SOAPnuke was used to process the raw data, throwing out any read that contained adapters or uncalled bases, had a mean Phred below 15, or lacked an exact constant-primer or identifier match. COPE v1.2.5 was used to merge high-quality paired reads, and clonotypes were defined as unique nucleotide sequences. Clonotypes were aligned to IMGT TRBV, TRBD and TRBJ reference segments using MiTCR v1.1. The analysis was restricted to V-J combinations with a frequency above 0.0001, which together covered 99.2% of the repertoires. A TCS score was defined as the ratio between F50 (clonal expansion) and ExV (chaos), using BLOSUM62-based TCRdist between CDR3 peptides within each V-J. Welch's t-statistics and random forest reduced around 550 V-J features to roughly 13, which were used in a naive Bayes classifier (R e1071). TCRdb itself trimmed the public reads at Q25 with fastp, ran MiXCR and retained productive beta chains. CDR3 protein duplicates are merged, each entry listing the most common genes and DNA. The V and J calls shown here were made by TCRdb, not taken from the authors' results. The sample yields around 700,000 distinct CDR3 sequences; about 17% were counted once. The top ten hold 16% of the sample.

The rearrangement combines TRBV7-3 with TRBJ2-5; 11 bases in between match TRBD2. What was sequenced was blood. The receptor's source is a woman between 45 and 60 years old with Graves' hyperthyroidism that later progressed to Graves' ophthalmopathy. In nucleotides, the sequence is TGTGCCAGCAGCTCCTATAGCGGGGGGGTCCACGAGACCCAGTACTTC. It encodes CASSSYSGGVHETQYF.